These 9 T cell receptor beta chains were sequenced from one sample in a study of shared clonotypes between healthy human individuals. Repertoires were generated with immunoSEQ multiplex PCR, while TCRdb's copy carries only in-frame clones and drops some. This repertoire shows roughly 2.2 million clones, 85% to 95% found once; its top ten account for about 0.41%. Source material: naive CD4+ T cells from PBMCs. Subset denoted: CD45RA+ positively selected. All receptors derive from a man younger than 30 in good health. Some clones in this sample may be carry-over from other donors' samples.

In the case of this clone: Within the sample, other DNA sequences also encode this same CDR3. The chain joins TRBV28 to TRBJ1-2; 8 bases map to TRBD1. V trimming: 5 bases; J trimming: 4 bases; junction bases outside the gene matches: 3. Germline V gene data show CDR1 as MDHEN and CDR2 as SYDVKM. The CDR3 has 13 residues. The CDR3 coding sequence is TGTGCCAGCAGTGCAGGGGGCGGCTATGGCTACACCTTC. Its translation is CASSAGGGYGYTF.

The CDR3 is CASSPTVPRQGRPGANVLTF. The DNA of the CDR3 is TGTGCCAGCTCACCAACAGTTCCGCGGCAGGGGAGGCCTGGGGCCAACGTCCTGACTTTC. This sequence joins TRBV18 and TRBJ2-6; either TRBD1 or TRBD2 may supply D (6 bases each). V lost 2 bases to trimming and J lost 2 bases, with 22 bases between them. The CDR3 contains 20 residues. Germline CDR1 is KGHSH and CDR2 is LQKENI.

The CDR3 region is CASSFRYYSNQPQHF. The CDR3 bases are TGTGCCAGCAGTTTCCGGTATTATAGCAATCAGCCCCAGCATTTT. The gene calls are TRBV27 and TRBJ1-5; D is undetermined. Germline assignment: CDR1 MNHEY and CDR2 SMNVEV (reference sequence). This CDR3 has 15 residues. V lost 3 bases and J 0 bases, leaving 9 bases between the germline ends.

CDR3 sequence reads: CASRSGIETQYF. DNA for the CDR3: TGTGCAAGTCGGTCGGGGATAGAGACCCAGTACTTC. The chain uses TRBV12-2 and TRBJ2-5; the table's D call of TRBD2 was not tested on the DNA. TRBV12-2 is recorded as a pseudogene. The CDR3 spans 12 residues.

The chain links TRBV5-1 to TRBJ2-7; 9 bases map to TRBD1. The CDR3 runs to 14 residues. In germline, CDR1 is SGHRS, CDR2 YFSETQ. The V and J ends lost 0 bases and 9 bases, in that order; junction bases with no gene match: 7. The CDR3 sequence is CASSLGGTGTRQYF. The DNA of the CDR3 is TGCGCCAGCAGCTTGGGTGGGACAGGGACGAGGCAGTACTTC.

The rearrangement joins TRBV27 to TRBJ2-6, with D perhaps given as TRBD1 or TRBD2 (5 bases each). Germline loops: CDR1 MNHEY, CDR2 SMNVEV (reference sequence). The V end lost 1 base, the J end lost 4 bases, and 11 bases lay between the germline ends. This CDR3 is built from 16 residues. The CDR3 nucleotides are TGTGCCAGCAGTTTATTGTACGGGGCCGGGGCCAACGTCCTGACTTTC. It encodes CASSLLYGAGANVLTF.

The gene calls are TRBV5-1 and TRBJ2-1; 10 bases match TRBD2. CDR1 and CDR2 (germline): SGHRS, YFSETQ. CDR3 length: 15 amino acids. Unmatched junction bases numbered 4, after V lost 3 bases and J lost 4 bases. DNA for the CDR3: TGCGCCAGCAGCTCACTAGCGGGGATGTACAATGAGCAGTTCTTC. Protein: CASSSLAGMYNEQFF.

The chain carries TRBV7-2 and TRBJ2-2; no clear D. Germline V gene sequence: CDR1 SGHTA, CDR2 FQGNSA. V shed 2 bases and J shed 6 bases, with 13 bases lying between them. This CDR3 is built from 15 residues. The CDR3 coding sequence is TGTGCCAGCAGCTTAAGGACCGGTGTACCCGGGGAGCTGTTTTTT. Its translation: CASSLRTGVPGELFF. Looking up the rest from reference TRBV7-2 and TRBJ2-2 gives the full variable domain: GAGVSQSPSNKVTEKGKDVELRCDPISGHTALYWYRQSLGQGLEFLIYFQGNSAPDKSGLPSDRFSAERTGGSVSTLTIQRTQQEDSAVYLCASSLRTGVPGELFFGEGSRLTVL.

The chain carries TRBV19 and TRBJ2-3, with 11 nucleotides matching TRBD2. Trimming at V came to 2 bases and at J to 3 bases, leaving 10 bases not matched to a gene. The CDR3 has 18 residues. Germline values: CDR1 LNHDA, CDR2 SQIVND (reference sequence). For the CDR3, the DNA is TGTGCCAGTAGTATACTTCAGGTAGCGGGAGGGCTAACAGATACGCAGTATTTT. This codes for CASSILQVAGGLTDTQYF.